This TCR beta chain was identified during a study of cytomegalovirus exposure and HLA in healthy donors. The PCR was carried out with 60 Vbeta primers and 13 Jbeta primers. The data were produced by immunoSEQ multiplex PCR, yet TCRdb's version contains in-frame clones alone and is incomplete. The top ten clones hold under 5% of a sample with over 110,000 clones, approximately 80% of them seen once. CDR3 length: 15 amino acids. Trimming removed 0 bases from V and 10 bases from J, with 14 bases in between. CDR1 is SGDLS and CDR2 is YYNGEE in the germline V gene. The sequence derives from a man in his forties in good health and CMV-seronegative. The chain is built from TRBV9 and TRBJ1-6; possibly TRBD1 for D (5 bases). The sample comprised PBMCs. The CDR3, as DNA: TGTGCCAGCAGCGTAGGAGTAGCTCAGGGATCACCCCTCCACTTT. Its protein is CASSVGVAQGSPLHF.